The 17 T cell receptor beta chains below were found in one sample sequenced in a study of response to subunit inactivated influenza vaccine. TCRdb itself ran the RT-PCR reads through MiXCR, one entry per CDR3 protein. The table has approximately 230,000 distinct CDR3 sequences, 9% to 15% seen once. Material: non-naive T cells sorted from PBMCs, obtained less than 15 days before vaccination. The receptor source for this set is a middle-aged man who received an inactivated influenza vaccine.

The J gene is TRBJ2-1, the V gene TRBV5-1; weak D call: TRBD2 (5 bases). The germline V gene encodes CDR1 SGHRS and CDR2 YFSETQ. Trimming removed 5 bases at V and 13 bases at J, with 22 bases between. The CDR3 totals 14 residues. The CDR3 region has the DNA TGCGCCAGCAGACCGAGCAGCGGTGGCAGGTCTCAGTTCTTC. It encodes CASRPSSGGRSQFF. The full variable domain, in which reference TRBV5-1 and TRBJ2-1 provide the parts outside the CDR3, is KAGVTQTPRYLIKTRGQQVTLSCSPISGHRSVSWYQQTPGQGLQFLFEYFSETQRNKGNFPGRFSGRQFSNSRSEMNVSTLELGDSALYLCASRPSSGGRSQFFGPGTRLTVL.

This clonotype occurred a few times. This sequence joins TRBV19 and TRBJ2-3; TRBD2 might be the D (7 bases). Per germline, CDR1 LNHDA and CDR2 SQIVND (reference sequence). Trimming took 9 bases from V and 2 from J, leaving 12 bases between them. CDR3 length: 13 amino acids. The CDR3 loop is CASRGAATDTQYF. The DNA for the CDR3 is TGTGCCAGCCGGGGGGCAGCCACAGATACGCAGTATTTT.

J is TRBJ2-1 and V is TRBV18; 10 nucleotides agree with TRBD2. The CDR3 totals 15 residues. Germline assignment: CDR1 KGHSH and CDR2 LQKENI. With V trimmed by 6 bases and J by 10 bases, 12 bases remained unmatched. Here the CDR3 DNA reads TGTGCCAGCTCGCCGGGATCTAGCGGGGGAAACGAGCAGTTCTTC. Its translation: CASSPGSSGGNEQFF.

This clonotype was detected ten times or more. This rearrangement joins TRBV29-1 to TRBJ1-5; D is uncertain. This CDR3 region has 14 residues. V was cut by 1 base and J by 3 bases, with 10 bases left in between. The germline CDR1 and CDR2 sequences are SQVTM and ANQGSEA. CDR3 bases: TGCAGCGTTGAAGTGGCGGATCCCAATCAGCCCCAGCATTTT. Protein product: CSVEVADPNQPQHF.

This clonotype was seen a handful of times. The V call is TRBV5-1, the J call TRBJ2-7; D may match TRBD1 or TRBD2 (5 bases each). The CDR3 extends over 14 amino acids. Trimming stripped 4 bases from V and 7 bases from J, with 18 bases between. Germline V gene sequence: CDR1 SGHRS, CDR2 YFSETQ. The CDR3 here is CASSARGQGREQYF. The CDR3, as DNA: TGCGCCAGCAGCGCTCGCGGGCAGGGTAGGGAGCAGTACTTC.

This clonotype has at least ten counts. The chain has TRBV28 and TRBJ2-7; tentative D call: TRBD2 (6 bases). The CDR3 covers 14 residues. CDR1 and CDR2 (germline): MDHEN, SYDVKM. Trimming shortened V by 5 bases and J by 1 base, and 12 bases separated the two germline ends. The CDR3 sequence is CASSRGLTSYEQYF. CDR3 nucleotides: TGTGCCAGCAGTCGGGGACTGACGTCCTACGAGCAGTACTTC. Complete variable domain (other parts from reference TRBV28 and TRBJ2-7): DVKVTQSSRYLVKRTGEKVFLECVQDMDHENMFWYRQDPGLGLRLIYFSYDVKMKEKGDIPEGYSVSREKKERFSLILESASTNQTSMYLCASSRGLTSYEQYFGPGTRLTVT.

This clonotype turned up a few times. The CDR3 here is CASSSYIGGNYGYTF. Here the CDR3 DNA reads TGTGCCAGCAGTTCCTATATCGGAGGCAACTATGGCTACACCTTC. The genes are TRBV6-5 and TRBJ1-2; D unresolved. Germline V gene lookup returns CDR1 MNHEY and CDR2 SVGAGI. V was clipped by 4 bases and J by 2 bases, with 14 bases between them. This CDR3 contains 15 residues.

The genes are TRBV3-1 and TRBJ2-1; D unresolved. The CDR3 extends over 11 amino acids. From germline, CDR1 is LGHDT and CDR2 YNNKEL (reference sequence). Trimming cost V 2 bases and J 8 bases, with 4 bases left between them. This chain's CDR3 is CASSQIDEQFF. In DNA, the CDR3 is TGTGCCAGCAGCCAAATAGATGAGCAGTTCTTC.

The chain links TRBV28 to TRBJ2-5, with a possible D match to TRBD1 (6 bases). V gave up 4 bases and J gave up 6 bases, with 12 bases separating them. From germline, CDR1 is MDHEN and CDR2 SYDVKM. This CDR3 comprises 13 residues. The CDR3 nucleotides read TGTGCCAGCAGTTCCAGGGGACAACAGACCCAGTACTTC. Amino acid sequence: CASSSRGQQTQYF.

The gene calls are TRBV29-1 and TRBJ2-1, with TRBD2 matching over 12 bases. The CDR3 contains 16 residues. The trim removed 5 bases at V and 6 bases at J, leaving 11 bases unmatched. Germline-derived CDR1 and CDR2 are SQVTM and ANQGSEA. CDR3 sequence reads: CSVNPTGLAGSNEQFF. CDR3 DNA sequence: TGCAGCGTTAACCCTACGGGACTAGCGGGTTCCAATGAGCAGTTCTTC.

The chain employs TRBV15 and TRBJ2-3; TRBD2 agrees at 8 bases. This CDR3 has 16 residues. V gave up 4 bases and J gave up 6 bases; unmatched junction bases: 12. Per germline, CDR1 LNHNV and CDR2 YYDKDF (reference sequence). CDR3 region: CATSTRRSGSPDTQYF. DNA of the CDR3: TGTGCCACCAGCACAAGGAGGAGCGGGAGTCCCGATACGCAGTATTTT. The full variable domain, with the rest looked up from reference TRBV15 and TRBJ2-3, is DAMVIQNPRYQVTQFGKPVTLSCSQTLNHNVMYWYQQKSSQAPKLLFHYYDKDFNNEADTPDNFQSRRPNTSFCFLDIRSPGLGDTAMYLCATSTRRSGSPDTQYFGPGTRLTVL.

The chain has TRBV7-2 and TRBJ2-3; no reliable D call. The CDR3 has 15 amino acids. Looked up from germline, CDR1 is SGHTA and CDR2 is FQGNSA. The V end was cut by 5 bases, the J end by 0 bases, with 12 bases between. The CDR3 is CASSVALVSTDTQYF. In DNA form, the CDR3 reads TGTGCCAGCAGCGTTGCCTTAGTGAGCACAGATACGCAGTATTTT.

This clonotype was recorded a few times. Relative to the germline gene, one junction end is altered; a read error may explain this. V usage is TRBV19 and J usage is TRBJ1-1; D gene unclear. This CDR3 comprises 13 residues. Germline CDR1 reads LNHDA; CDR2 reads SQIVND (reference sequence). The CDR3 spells CASSRTANIEAFF. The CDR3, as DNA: TGTGCCAGTAGTCGTACCGCGAACATTGAAGCTTTCTTT.

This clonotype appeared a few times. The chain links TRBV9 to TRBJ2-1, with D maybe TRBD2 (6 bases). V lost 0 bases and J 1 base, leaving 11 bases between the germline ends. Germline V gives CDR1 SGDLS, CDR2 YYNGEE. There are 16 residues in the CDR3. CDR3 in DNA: TGTGCCAGCAGCGTAGCGGGACTCGGGTCCTACAATGAGCAGTTCTTC. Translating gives CASSVAGLGSYNEQFF.

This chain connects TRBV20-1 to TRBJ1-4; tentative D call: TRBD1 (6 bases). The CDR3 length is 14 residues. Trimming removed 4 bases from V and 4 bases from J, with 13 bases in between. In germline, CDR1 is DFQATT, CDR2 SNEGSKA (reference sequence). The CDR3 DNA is TGCAGTGCTACTGGGACACGCCTTAATGAAAAACTGTTTTTT. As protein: CSATGTRLNEKLFF.

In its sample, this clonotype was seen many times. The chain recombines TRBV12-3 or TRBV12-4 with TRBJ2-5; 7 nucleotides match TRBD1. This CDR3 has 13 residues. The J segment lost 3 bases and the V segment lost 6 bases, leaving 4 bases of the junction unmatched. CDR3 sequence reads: CASRRGTEETQYF. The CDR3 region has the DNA TGTGCCAGCAGACGAGGGACAGAAGAGACCCAGTACTTC.

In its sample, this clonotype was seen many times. The DNA for the CDR3 is TGTGCCACCAGTGTTACGGGTCTCGGGAACACCGGGGAGCTGTTTTTT. Translated: CATSVTGLGNTGELFF. The genes are TRBV24-1 and TRBJ2-2; D remains ambiguous. The CDR3 extends over 16 amino acids. Germline loops: CDR1 KGHDR, CDR2 SFDVKD. Between the trimmed V and J ends, which lost 5 bases and 1 base, there was a span of 13 bases.